This is a list of T cell receptor beta chains from one sample in a study of spatial heterogeneity in lung cancer. TCRdb recomputed calls from the 5' RACE reads with MiXCR, one row per CDR3 protein. This table has about 82,000 distinct CDR3 sequences, around 13% appearing once. Source: PBMCs, taken at surgery. All receptors come from a male donor with early-stage non-small cell lung cancer. The CDR3 runs from the conserved cysteine through the conserved F or W. D genes are given only for firm matches. Some rows mark clone size as missing; the rest say once, few, many or name a class of expanded clone.

V: TRBV6-5; J: TRBJ2-7; D: TRBD1; size: few; CDR3: CASSVGQTYEQYF; DNA: TGTGCCAGCAGTGTGGGACAGACCTACGAGCAGTACTTC
V: TRBV6-5; J: TRBJ1-1; D: NA; size: few; CDR3: CASSYSTVRTEAFF; DNA: TGTGCCAGCAGTTACAGTACCGTTCGGACTGAAGCTTTCTTT
V: TRBV7-9; J: TRBJ2-1; D: NA; size: NA; CDR3: CASSRANNEQFF; DNA: TGTGCCAGCAGCCGGGCGAACAATGAGCAGTTCTTC
V: TRBV5-1; J: TRBJ2-3; D: TRBD1; size: NA; CDR3: CASSRDSRTDTQYF; DNA: TGCGCCAGCAGCCGGGACAGCCGCACAGATACGCAGTATTTT
V: TRBV5-1; J: TRBJ2-2; D: TRBD2; size: NA; CDR3: CASSFRLPSGNPTTGELFF; DNA: TGCGCCAGCAGCTTTCGATTGCCGAGCGGGAATCCAACCACCGGGGAGCTGTTTTTT
V: TRBV5-6; J: TRBJ2-3; D: NA; size: NA; CDR3: CASRTGYGDTQYF; DNA: TGTGCCAGCAGAACAGGGTATGGAGATACGCAGTATTTT
V: TRBV5-1; J: TRBJ2-4; D: NA; size: few; CDR3: CASSLAGPGNIQYF; DNA: TGCGCCAGCAGCTTGGCGGGCCCAGGGAACATTCAGTACTTC
V: TRBV6-4; J: TRBJ2-1; D: NA; size: few; CDR3: CASTYPLSTEWYEQFF; DNA: TGTGCCAGCACTTACCCCCTTTCGACCGAGTGGTATGAGCAGTTCTTC
V: TRBV20-1; J: TRBJ1-5; D: NA; size: many; CDR3: CSARDSGLGSNQPQHF; DNA: TGCAGTGCTAGAGATTCGGGACTGGGTAGCAATCAGCCCCAGCATTTT
V: TRBV5-6; J: TRBJ1-2; D: NA; size: once; CDR3: CASSLGADLSGGYTF; DNA: TGTGCCAGCAGCTTGGGGGCGGACCTATCTGGAGGCTACACCTTC
V: TRBV5-5; J: TRBJ2-7; D: TRBD1; size: many; CDR3: CASSLPGGPREQYF; DNA: TGTGCCAGCAGCTTGCCAGGGGGCCCAAGGGAGCAGTACTTC
V: TRBV15; J: TRBJ1-1; D: NA; size: few; CDR3: CATSRGPGYTEAFF; DNA: TGTGCCACCAGCAGAGGACCCGGGTACACTGAAGCTTTCTTT
V: TRBV20-1; J: TRBJ2-5; D: TRBD2; size: NA; CDR3: CSARGMASGETQYF; DNA: TGCAGTGCTAGAGGGATGGCTAGCGGTGAGACCCAGTACTTC
V: TRBV6-6; J: TRBJ2-7; D: TRBD1; size: few; CDR3: CASSQGQDAYEQYF; DNA: TGTGCCAGCAGTCAGGGACAGGATGCTTACGAGCAGTACTTC
V: TRBV19; J: TRBJ1-2; D: NA; size: once; CDR3: CARLNLRDGIYGYTF; DNA: TGTGCCAGGCTGAACCTTCGGGACGGGATTTATGGCTACACCTTC
V: TRBV6-6; J: TRBJ1-2; D: TRBD1; size: few; CDR3: CASSYLTGGGGYTF; DNA: TGTGCCAGCAGTTACCTCACAGGGGGCGGAGGCTACACCTTC
V: TRBV3-1; J: TRBJ2-2; D: NA; size: few; CDR3: CASSGRALGTGELFF; DNA: TGTGCCAGCAGCGGGCGGGCCTTAGGCACCGGGGAGCTGTTTTTT
V: TRBV29-1; J: TRBJ1-3; D: NA; size: NA; CDR3: CSAYSNSGNTIYF; DNA: TGCAGCGCCTACAGCAACTCTGGAAACACCATATATTTT
V: TRBV7-2; J: TRBJ1-5; D: NA; size: few; CDR3: CASTWGGGAASNQPQHF; DNA: TGTGCCAGCACCTGGGGGGGTGGGGCAGCTAGCAATCAGCCCCAGCATTTT
V: TRBV20-1; J: TRBJ2-7; D: NA; size: few; CDR3: CSARDGHEQYF; DNA: TGCAGTGCTAGAGACGGGCACGAGCAGTACTTC
V: TRBV7-9; J: TRBJ1-5; D: TRBD1; size: many; CDR3: CASSPDRGGVQPQHF; DNA: TGTGCCAGCAGCCCGGACAGGGGAGGTGTTCAGCCCCAGCATTTT
V: TRBV19; J: TRBJ1-2; D: NA; size: NA; CDR3: CASSLPGLTIYGYTF; DNA: TGTGCCAGTAGTCTTCCGGGACTAACTATTTATGGCTACACCTTC
V: TRBV10-3; J: TRBJ1-1; D: NA; size: few; CDR3: CAIRGPGNTEAFF; DNA: TGTGCCATCAGAGGTCCGGGGAACACTGAAGCTTTCTTT
V: TRBV6-2/TRBV6-3; J: TRBJ1-5; D: NA; size: NA; CDR3: CASSYWGNQPQHF; DNA: TGTGCCAGCAGTTACTGGGGAAATCAGCCCCAGCATTTT
V: TRBV6-1; J: TRBJ1-2; D: NA; size: many; CDR3: CASTRDLATDGYTF; DNA: TGTGCCAGCACCAGGGACCTCGCTACGGATGGCTACACCTTC
V: TRBV18; J: TRBJ2-5; D: TRBD1; size: NA; CDR3: CASSPNTGGEETQYF; DNA: TGTGCCAGCTCACCTAACACAGGGGGCGAAGAGACCCAGTACTTC
V: TRBV6-1; J: TRBJ2-7; D: TRBD1; size: few; CDR3: CASSGRGRVDEQYF; DNA: TGTGCCAGCAGTGGCAGGGGGCGCGTGGACGAGCAGTACTTC
V: TRBV30; J: TRBJ1-1; D: NA; size: many; CDR3: CAWSLNRNTEAFF; DNA: TGTGCCTGGAGTTTAAACAGGAACACTGAAGCTTTCTTT
V: TRBV11-1; J: TRBJ1-2; D: TRBD1; size: NA; CDR3: CASSPEGGGNYGYTF; DNA: TGTGCCAGCAGCCCGGAAGGAGGGGGCAACTATGGCTACACCTTC
V: TRBV29-1; J: TRBJ1-1; D: NA; size: many; CDR3: CSVDPQALSSMNTEAFF; DNA: TGCAGCGTTGACCCACAGGCGCTTTCTTCGATGAACACTGAAGCTTTCTTT
V: TRBV5-4; J: TRBJ2-6; D: TRBD2; size: NA; CDR3: CASSPSGRMAGANVLTF; DNA: TGTGCCAGCAGCCCGAGCGGGAGAATGGCCGGGGCCAACGTCCTGACTTTC
V: TRBV30; J: TRBJ2-5; D: NA; size: few; CDR3: CACLNPGRETQYF; DNA: TGTGCCTGTCTGAACCCGGGGCGAGAGACCCAGTACTTC
V: TRBV6-5; J: TRBJ2-1; D: TRBD2; size: NA; CDR3: CASSPQSGRLDEQFF; DNA: TGTGCCAGCAGTCCCCAAAGCGGGAGGCTGGATGAGCAGTTCTTC
V: TRBV29-1; J: TRBJ2-7; D: TRBD2; size: many; CDR3: CSVELAGLSYEQYF; DNA: TGCAGCGTTGAACTAGCGGGATTATCCTACGAGCAGTACTTC
V: TRBV19; J: TRBJ2-3; D: NA; size: few; CDR3: CASSIETGPGVDTQYF; DNA: TGTGCCAGTAGTATAGAAACTGGGCCGGGGGTGGATACGCAGTATTTT
V: TRBV12-3/TRBV12-4; J: TRBJ2-2; D: TRBD2; size: many; CDR3: CASSFSGANTGELFF; DNA: TGTGCCAGCAGTTTCAGCGGGGCGAACACCGGGGAGCTGTTTTTT
V: TRBV6-6; J: TRBJ2-1; D: NA; size: NA; CDR3: CASSYPNEQFF; DNA: TGTGCCAGCAGTTACCCCAATGAGCAGTTCTTC
V: TRBV7-2; J: TRBJ2-7; D: NA; size: few; CDR3: CASSLEPSHEQYF; DNA: TGTGCCAGCAGCTTAGAACCTAGCCACGAGCAGTACTTC
V: TRBV3-1; J: TRBJ1-1; D: NA; size: few; CDR3: CASSQGGSGTEAFF; DNA: TGTGCCAGCAGCCAAGGGGGCAGCGGCACTGAAGCTTTCTTT
V: TRBV30; J: TRBJ1-2; D: TRBD1; size: NA; CDR3: CACQTGANYGYTF; DNA: TGTGCCTGCCAGACAGGGGCCAACTATGGCTACACCTTC
V: TRBV10-3; J: TRBJ1-1; D: TRBD1; size: few; CDR3: CAISSSPPGQGAPGNTEAFF; DNA: TGTGCCATCAGTTCCTCACCCCCGGGACAGGGGGCCCCGGGAAACACTGAAGCTTTCTTT
V: TRBV10-3; J: TRBJ2-3; D: TRBD2; size: few; CDR3: CAIRERAGGPGDTQYF; DNA: TGTGCCATCAGAGAGCGAGCGGGGGGGCCAGGTGATACGCAGTATTTT
V: TRBV20-1; J: TRBJ2-3; D: NA; size: NA; CDR3: CSPEGLADTQYF; DNA: TGCAGTCCCGAGGGGCTCGCAGATACGCAGTATTTT
V: TRBV7-9; J: TRBJ2-7; D: NA; size: NA; CDR3: CASSLGLGQGNDYEQYF; DNA: TGTGCCAGCAGCTTAGGTCTGGGGCAGGGGAACGACTACGAGCAGTACTTC
V: TRBV29-1; J: TRBJ1-2; D: TRBD1; size: NA; CDR3: CSVDDREDGYTF; DNA: TGCAGCGTTGATGACAGGGAAGATGGCTACACCTTC
V: TRBV24-1; J: TRBJ1-1; D: NA; size: many; CDR3: CATSPAGENTEAFF; DNA: TGTGCCACCAGCCCGGCAGGGGAGAACACTGAAGCTTTCTTT
V: TRBV6-2/TRBV6-3; J: TRBJ2-1; D: TRBD2; size: NA; CDR3: CASRGTSGYNEQFF; DNA: TGTGCCAGCAGAGGGACTAGCGGCTACAATGAGCAGTTCTTC
V: TRBV30; J: TRBJ1-1; D: TRBD1; size: NA; CDR3: CAWSPGTGNTEAFF; DNA: TGTGCCTGGAGTCCCGGGACAGGGAACACTGAAGCTTTCTTT
V: TRBV4-1; J: TRBJ2-2; D: NA; size: few; CDR3: CASSTFPARYANTGELFF; DNA: TGCGCCAGCAGCACATTTCCAGCTCGATACGCGAACACCGGGGAGCTGTTTTTT
V: TRBV20-1; J: TRBJ1-1; D: NA; size: many; CDR3: CSAGDGSMNTEAFF; DNA: TGCAGTGCGGGGGACGGTTCCATGAACACTGAAGCTTTCTTT